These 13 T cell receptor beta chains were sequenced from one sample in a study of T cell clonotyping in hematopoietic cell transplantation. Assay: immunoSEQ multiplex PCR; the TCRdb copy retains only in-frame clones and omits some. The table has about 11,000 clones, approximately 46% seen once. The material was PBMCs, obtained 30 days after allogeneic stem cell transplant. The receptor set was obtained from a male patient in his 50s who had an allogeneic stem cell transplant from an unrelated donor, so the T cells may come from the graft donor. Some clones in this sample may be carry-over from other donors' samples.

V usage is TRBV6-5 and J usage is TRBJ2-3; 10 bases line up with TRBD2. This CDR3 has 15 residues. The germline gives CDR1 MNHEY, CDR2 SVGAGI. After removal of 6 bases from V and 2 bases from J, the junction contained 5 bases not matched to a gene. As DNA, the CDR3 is TGTGCCAGCAGCCTTAGCGGGGGGTCCACAGATACGCAGTATTTT. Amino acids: CASSLSGGSTDTQYF.

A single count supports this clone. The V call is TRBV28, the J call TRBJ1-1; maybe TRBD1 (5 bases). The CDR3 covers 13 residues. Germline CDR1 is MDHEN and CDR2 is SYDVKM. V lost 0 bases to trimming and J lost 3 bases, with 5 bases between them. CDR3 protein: CASSLWGDTEAFF. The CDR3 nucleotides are TGTGCCAGCAGTTTATGGGGGGACACTGAAGCTTTCTTT.

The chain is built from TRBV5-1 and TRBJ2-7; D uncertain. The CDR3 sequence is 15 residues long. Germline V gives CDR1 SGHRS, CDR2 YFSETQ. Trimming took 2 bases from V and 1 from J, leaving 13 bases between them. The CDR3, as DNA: TGCGCCAGCAGCTTTTCGGCAGACCCGTCCTACGAGCAGTACTTC. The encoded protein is CASSFSADPSYEQYF.

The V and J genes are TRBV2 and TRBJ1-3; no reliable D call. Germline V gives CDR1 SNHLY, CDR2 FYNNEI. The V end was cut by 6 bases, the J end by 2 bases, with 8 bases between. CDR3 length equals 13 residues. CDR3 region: CASSQLTGNTIYF. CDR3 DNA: TGTGCCAGCAGCCAGCTCACTGGAAACACCATATATTTT.

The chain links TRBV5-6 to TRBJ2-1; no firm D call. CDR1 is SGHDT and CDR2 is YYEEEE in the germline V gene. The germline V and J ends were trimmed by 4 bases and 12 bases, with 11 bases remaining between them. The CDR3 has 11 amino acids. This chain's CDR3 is CASSVSLTQFF. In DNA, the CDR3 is TGTGCCAGCAGCGTTAGCCTAACGCAGTTCTTC.

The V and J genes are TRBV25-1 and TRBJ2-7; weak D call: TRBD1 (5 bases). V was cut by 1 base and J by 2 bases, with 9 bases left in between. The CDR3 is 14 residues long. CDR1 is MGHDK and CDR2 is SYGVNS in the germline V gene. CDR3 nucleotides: TGTGCCAGCAGTGAATCAGGGTATGCCTACGAGCAGTACTTC. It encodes CASSESGYAYEQYF.

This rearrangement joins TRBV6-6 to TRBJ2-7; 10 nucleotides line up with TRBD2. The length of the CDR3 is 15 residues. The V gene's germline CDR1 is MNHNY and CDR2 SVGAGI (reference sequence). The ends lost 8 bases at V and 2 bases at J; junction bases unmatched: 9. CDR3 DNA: TGTGCCAGCGGGGGGGCTAGCGGGAGCGCCTACGAGCAGTACTTC. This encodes CASGGASGSAYEQYF.

CDR3 coding DNA: TGTGCCTGGAGTGTCCTTCGGGGCCCCGGGGAGCTGTTTTTT. Its protein product is CAWSVLRGPGELFF. The chain employs TRBV30 and TRBJ2-2, with D perhaps being TRBD1 or TRBD2 (5 bases each). Germline V gives CDR1 GTSNPN, CDR2 SVGIG (reference sequence). There are 14 residues in the CDR3. With 0 bases removed from V and 6 bases from J, the gap between germline ends came to 11 bases.

CDR3 in DNA: TGCAGCGTTGAAGTGGGCGGATACCAGCAGTACTTC. Its protein product is CSVEVGGYQQYF. V usage is TRBV29-1 and J usage is TRBJ2-7; no clear D gene. Germline V gives CDR1 SQVTM, CDR2 ANQGSEA. Trimming removed 1 base from V and 8 bases from J, with 12 bases in between. This CDR3 comprises 12 residues.

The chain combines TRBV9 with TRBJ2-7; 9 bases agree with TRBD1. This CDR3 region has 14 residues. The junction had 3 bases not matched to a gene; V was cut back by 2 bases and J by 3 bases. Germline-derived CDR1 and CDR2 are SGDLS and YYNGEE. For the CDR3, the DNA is TGTGCCAGCAGCGTCGGGACAGGGAACTACGAGCAGTACTTC. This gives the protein CASSVGTGNYEQYF.

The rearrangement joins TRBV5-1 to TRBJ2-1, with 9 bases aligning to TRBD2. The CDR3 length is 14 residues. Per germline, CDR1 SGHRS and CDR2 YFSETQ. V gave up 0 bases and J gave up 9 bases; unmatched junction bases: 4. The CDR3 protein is CASSLALTSGEQFF. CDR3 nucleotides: TGCGCCAGCAGCTTGGCCCTGACTAGCGGTGAGCAGTTCTTC.

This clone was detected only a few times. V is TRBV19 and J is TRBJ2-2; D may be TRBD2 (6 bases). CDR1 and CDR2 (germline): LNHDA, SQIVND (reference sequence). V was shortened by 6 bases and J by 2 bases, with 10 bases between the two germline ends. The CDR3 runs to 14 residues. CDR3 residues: CASRIGGNTGELFF. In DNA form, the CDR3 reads TGTGCCAGTAGAATCGGGGGTAACACCGGGGAGCTGTTTTTT.

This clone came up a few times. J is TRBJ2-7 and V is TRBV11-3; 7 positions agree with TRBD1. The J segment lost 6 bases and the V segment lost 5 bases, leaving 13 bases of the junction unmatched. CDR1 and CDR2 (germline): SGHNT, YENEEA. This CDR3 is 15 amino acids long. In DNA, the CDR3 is TGTGCCAGCAGCCGCCGACAGGGCGAGGGTCCCGAGCAGTACTTC. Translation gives CASSRRQGEGPEQYF.